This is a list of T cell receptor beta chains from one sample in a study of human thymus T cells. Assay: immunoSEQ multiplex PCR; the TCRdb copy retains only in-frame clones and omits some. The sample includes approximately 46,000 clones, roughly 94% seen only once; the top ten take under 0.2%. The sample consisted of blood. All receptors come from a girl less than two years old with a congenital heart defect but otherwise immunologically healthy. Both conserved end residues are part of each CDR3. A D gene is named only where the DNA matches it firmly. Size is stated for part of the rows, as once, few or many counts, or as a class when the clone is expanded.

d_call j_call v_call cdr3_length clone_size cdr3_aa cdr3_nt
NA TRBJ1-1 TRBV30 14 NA CAWSRGMLNTEAFF TGTGCCTGGAGTCGTGGGATGCTGAACACTGAAGCTTTCTTT
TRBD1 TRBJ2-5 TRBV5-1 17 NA CASSLALGQGARETQYF TGCGCCAGCAGCTTGGCCCTAGGACAGGGGGCTAGGGAGACCCAGTACTTC
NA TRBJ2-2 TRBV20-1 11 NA CSALNTGELFF TGCAGTGCCTTAAACACCGGGGAGCTGTTTTTT
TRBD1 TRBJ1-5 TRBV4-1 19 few CASSQDLGRGSNSNQPQHF TGCGCCAGCAGCCAGGACCTCGGCAGGGGGAGTAATAGCAATCAGCCCCAGCATTTT
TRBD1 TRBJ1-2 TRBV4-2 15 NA CASSQAGQANYGYTF TGTGCCAGCAGCCAAGCGGGACAGGCCAACTATGGCTACACCTTC
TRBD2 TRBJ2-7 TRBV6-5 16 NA CASSSHTGLAGDEQYF TGTGCCAGCAGTTCCCACACGGGACTAGCGGGAGACGAGCAGTACTTC
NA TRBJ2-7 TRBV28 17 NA CASTKGGAIGGTYEQYF TGTGCCAGCACCAAAGGCGGTGCCATAGGGGGAACCTACGAGCAGTACTTC
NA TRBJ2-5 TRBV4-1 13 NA CASSQERGETQYF TGCGCCAGCAGCCAAGAAAGAGGAGAGACCCAGTACTTC
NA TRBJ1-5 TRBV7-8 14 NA CASSLGGPNQPQHF TGTGCCAGCAGCTTGGGAGGGCCCAATCAGCCCCAGCATTTT
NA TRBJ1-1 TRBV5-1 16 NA CASSRDLKSYNTAAFF TGCGCCAGCAGCCGGGACTTGAAGAGTTACAACACAGCAGCTTTCTTT
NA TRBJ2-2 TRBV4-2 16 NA CASSQEALTVNGELFF TGTGCCAGCAGCCAAGAAGCGCTGACTGTCAACGGGGAGCTGTTTTTT
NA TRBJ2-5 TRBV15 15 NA CATSRGAFSGETQYF TGTGCCACCAGCAGAGGGGCTTTTTCCGGAGAGACCCAGTACTTC
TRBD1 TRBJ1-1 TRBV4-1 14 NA CASSHRGWNTEAFF TGCGCCAGCAGTCACAGGGGATGGAACACTGAAGCTTTCTTT
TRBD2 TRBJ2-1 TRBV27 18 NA CASSSPTSGRSSRNEQFF TGTGCCAGCAGTTCGCCGACTAGCGGGAGGTCAAGTAGAAATGAGCAGTTCTTC
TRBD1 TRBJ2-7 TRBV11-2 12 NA CASVMRTGEQYF TGTGCCAGCGTTATGAGGACAGGCGAGCAGTACTTC
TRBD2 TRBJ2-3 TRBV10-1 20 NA CASSERASGRKMGITDTQYF TGCGCCAGCAGTGAGAGGGCTAGCGGGAGAAAGATGGGGATCACAGATACGCAGTATTTT
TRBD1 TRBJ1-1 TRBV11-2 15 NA CASSLGRGPNTEAFF TGTGCCAGCAGCTTAGGCAGGGGGCCGAACACTGAAGCTTTCTTT
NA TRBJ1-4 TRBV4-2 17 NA CASSQDPQYSFNEKLFF TGTGCCAGCAGCCAAGATCCCCAGTACAGCTTTAATGAAAAACTGTTTTTT
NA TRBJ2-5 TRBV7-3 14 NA CASSLAAGKETQYF TGTGCCAGCAGCTTAGCAGCAGGCAAGGAGACCCAGTACTTC
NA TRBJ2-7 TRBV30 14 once CAWSTGTGDYEQYF TGTGCCTGGAGTACCGGGACTGGGGACTACGAGCAGTACTTC
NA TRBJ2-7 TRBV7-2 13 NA CASSLWGAYEQYF TGTGCCAGCAGCTTATGGGGGGCCTACGAGCAGTACTTC
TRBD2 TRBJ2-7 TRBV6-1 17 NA CASSDAPKLAGVDEQYF TGTGCCAGCAGTGACGCACCCAAACTAGCGGGAGTAGACGAGCAGTACTTC
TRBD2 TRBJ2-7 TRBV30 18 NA CAWSEGLAGRRAPYEQYF TGTGCCTGGAGTGAAGGACTAGCGGGAAGGAGAGCGCCCTACGAGCAGTACTTC
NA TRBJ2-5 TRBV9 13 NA CASSTRQPTTQYF TGTGCCAGCAGCACCCGACAGCCTACGACCCAGTACTTC
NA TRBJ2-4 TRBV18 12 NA CASSKRGNIQYF TGTGCCAGCTCAAAGAGGGGAAACATTCAGTACTTC
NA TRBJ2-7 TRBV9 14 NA CASSVGVGDYEQYF TGTGCCAGCAGCGTAGGTGTCGGAGACTACGAGCAGTACTTC
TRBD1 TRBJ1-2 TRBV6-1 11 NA CASQGDWGYTF TGTGCCAGCCAGGGGGATTGGGGCTACACCTTC
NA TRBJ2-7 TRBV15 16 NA CATSRGSGQTIYEQYF TGTGCCACCAGCAGGGGCTCTGGGCAGACTATCTACGAGCAGTACTTC
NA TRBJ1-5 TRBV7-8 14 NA CASSYVHSNQPQHF TGTGCCAGCAGCTACGTCCATAGCAATCAGCCCCAGCATTTT
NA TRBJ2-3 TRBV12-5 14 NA CASGLTATGDTQYF TGTGCTAGTGGTTTGACAGCTACAGGGGATACGCAGTATTTT
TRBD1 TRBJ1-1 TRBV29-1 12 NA CSAMTGVDEAFF TGCAGCGCCATGACAGGGGTTGATGAAGCTTTCTTT
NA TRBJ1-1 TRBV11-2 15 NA CASSLAGRMNTEAFF TGTGCCAGCAGCCTAGCTGGCCGTATGAACACTGAAGCTTTCTTT
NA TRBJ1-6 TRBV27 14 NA CASTTGVLNSPLHF TGTGCCAGCACCACCGGGGTGCTTAATTCACCCCTCCACTTT
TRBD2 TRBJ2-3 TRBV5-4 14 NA CASSLGLAGDTQYF TGTGCCAGCAGCTTGGGACTAGCGGGAGATACGCAGTATTTT
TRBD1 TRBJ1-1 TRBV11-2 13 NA CASSRTGGTEAFF TGTGCCAGCAGCAGGACAGGGGGCACTGAAGCTTTCTTT
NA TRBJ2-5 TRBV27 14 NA CASSFLGSQETQYF TGTGCCAGCAGTTTCCTAGGTAGCCAAGAGACCCAGTACTTC
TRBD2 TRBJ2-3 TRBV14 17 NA CASSQTRGGRAGYTQYF TGTGCCAGCAGCCAAACGCGGGGCGGGAGGGCCGGATATACGCAGTATTTT
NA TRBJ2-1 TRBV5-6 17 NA CASTDILDSHTYNEQFF TGTGCCAGCACCGACATACTCGATTCCCACACCTACAATGAGCAGTTCTTC
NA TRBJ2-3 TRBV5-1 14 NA CASSFGGFTDTQYF TGCGCCAGCAGCTTCGGCGGATTCACAGATACGCAGTATTTT
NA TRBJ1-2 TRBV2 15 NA CASSEGVRERYGYTF TGTGCCAGCAGTGAAGGCGTCAGGGAACGCTATGGCTACACCTTC
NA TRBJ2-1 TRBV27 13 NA CASSLWIGNEQFF TGTGCCAGCAGTTTATGGATTGGGAATGAGCAGTTCTTC
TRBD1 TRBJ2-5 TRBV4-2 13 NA CASSRTGGETQYF TGTGCCAGCAGCCGAACAGGGGGCGAGACCCAGTACTTC
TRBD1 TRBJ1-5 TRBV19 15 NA CASSTGTGFNQPQHF TGTGCCAGTAGCACCGGGACAGGGTTCAATCAGCCCCAGCATTTT
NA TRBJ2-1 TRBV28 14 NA CASSSVRSYNEQFF TGTGCCAGCAGTTCTGTCAGGTCCTACAATGAGCAGTTCTTC
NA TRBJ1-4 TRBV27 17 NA CASSRAASLHRGEKLFF TGTGCCAGCAGTCGAGCCGCGAGTCTCCACCGAGGTGAAAAACTGTTTTTT
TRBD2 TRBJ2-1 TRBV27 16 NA CAIAASGSKKWNEQFF TGTGCCATCGCGGCTAGCGGGAGTAAAAAATGGAATGAGCAGTTCTTC
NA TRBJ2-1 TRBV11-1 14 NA CASSFGRDYNEQFF TGTGCCAGCAGCTTCGGGCGGGATTACAATGAGCAGTTCTTC
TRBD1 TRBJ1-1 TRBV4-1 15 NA CASSPGDRLNTEAFF TGCGCCAGCAGCCCAGGGGACAGGTTGAACACTGAAGCTTTCTTT
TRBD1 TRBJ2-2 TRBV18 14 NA CASSPRQGTGELFF TGTGCCAGCTCACCACGACAGGGGACCGGGGAGCTGTTTTTT
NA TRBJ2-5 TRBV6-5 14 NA CASSYSMVGETQYF TGTGCCAGCAGTTACTCGATGGTAGGGGAGACCCAGTACTTC
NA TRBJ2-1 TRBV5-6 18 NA CASSTQGSGTLIRNEQFF TGTGCCAGCAGCACGCAGGGCTCCGGGACCCTTATTCGCAATGAGCAGTTCTTC
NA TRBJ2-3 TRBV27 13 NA CASRRQSTDTQYF TGTGCCAGCCGGCGGCAGAGCACAGATACGCAGTATTTT